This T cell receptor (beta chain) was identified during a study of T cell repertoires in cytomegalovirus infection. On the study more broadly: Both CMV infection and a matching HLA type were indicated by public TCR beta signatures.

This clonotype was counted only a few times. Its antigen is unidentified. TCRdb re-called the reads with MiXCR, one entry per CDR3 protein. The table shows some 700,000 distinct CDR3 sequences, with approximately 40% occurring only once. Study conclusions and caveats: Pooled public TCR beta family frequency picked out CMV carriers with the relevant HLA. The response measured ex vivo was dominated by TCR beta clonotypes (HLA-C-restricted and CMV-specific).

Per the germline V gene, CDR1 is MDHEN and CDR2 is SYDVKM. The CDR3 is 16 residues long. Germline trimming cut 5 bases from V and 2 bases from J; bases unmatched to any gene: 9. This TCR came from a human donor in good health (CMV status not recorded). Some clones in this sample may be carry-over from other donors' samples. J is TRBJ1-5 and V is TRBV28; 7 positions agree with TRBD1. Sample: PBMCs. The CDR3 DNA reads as TGTGCCAGCAGTATCAGACAGGGTCTAGGCAATCAGCCCCAGCATTTT. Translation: CASSIRQGLGNQPQHF.